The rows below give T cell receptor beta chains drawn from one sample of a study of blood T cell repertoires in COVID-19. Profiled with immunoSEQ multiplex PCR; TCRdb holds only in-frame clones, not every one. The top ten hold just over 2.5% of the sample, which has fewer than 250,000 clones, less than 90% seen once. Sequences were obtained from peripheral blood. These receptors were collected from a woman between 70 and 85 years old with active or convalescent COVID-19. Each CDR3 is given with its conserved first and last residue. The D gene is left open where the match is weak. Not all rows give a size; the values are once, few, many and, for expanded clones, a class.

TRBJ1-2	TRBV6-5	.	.	CASSYSGLTINYGYTF	TGTGCCAGCAGTTATTCGGGACTGACAATAAACTATGGCTACACCTTC
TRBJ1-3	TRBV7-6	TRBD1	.	CASSLQGVPNGNTIYF	TGTGCCAGCAGCCTCCAGGGGGTCCCGAATGGAAACACCATATATTTT
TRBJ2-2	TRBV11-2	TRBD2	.	CAGGTSGSVGELFF	TGTGCCGGGGGGACTAGCGGGAGTGTCGGGGAGCTGTTTTTT
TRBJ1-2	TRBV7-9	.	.	CASSPLGF	TGTGCCAGCAGCCCGCTAGGTTTC
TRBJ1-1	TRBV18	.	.	CASSQIGRGEAFF	TGTGCCAGCTCACAGATCGGGAGGGGGGAAGCTTTCTTT
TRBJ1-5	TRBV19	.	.	CASSRDTNQPQHF	TGTGCCAGTAGTCGGGACACAAATCAGCCCCAGCATTTT
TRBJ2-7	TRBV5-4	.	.	CASSLGAGTYEQYF	TGTGCCAGCAGCTTGGGGGCAGGGACCTACGAGCAGTACTTC
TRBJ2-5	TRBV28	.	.	CASTSPGRGETQYF	TGTGCCAGCACCTCCCCCGGCCGAGGAGAGACCCAGTACTTC
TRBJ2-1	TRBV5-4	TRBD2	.	CASSLGAGVRYNEQFF	TGTGCCAGCAGCTTGGGGGCGGGAGTTCGCTACAATGAGCAGTTCTTC
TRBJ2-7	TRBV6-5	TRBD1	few	CASTLGQGFDF	TGTGCCAGTACTCTGGGACAGGGGTTCGACTTC
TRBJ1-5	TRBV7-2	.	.	CASSLEGGGQPQHF	TGTGCCAGCAGCTTAGAAGGGGGAGGGCAGCCCCAGCATTTT
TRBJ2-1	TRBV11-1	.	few	CASSLGENGQFF	TGTGCCAGCAGCTTAGGAGAAAACGGGCAGTTCTTC
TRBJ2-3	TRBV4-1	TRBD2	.	CASSQGLAAGADTQYF	TGCGCCAGCAGCCAAGGACTAGCGGCGGGCGCAGATACGCAGTATTTT
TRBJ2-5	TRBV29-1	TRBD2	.	CSVPTTSAGGGETQYF	TGCAGCGTTCCGACCACCTCTGCGGGGGGAGGTGAGACCCAGTACTTC
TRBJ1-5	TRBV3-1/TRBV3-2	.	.	CASSQGEAWDQPQHF	TGTGCCAGCAGCCAAGGAGAGGCCTGGGATCAGCCCCAGCATTTT
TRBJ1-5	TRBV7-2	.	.	CASSPQAQSNQPQHF	TGTGCCAGCAGCCCCCAGGCCCAGAGCAATCAGCCCCAGCATTTT
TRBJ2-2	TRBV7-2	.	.	CASSLGGGTGELFF	TGTGCCAGCAGCCTAGGGGGGGGCACCGGGGAGCTGTTTTTT
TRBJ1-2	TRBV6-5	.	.	CASSYTRTDSYTF	TGTGCCAGCAGTTACACCCGGACAGACTCTTACACCTTC
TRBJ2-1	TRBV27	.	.	CASSVLTGTGDNEQFF	TGTGCCAGCAGTGTCCTAACCGGGACTGGGGACAATGAGCAGTTCTTC
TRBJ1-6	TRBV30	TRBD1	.	CAWKTRQGSPLHF	TGTGCCTGGAAAACTAGACAGGGGTCACCCCTCCACTTT
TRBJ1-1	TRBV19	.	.	CASSIEGDTEAFF	TGTGCCAGTAGTATCGAGGGGGACACTGAAGCTTTCTTT
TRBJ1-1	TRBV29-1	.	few	CSVGGQNTEAFF	TGCAGCGTTGGAGGACAGAACACTGAAGCTTTCTTT
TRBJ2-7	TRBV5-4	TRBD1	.	CASSFQGASYEQYF	TGTGCCAGCAGCTTCCAGGGGGCCTCCTACGAGCAGTACTTC
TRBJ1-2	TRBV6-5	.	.	CASSSGRQTHYGYTF	TGTGCCAGCAGTTCTGGCAGACAGACTCACTATGGCTACACCTTC
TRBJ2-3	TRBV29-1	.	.	CSVDRGGTDTQYF	TGCAGCGTCGACCGCGGAGGCACAGATACGCAGTATTTT
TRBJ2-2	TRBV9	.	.	CASSPRLTGELFF	TGTGCCAGCAGCCCGCGTCTCACCGGGGAGCTGTTTTTT
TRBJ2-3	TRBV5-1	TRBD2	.	CASSLNGLAGVTDTQYF	TGCGCCAGCAGCTTAAATGGACTAGCGGGGGTCACAGATACGCAGTATTTT
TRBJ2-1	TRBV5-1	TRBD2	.	CASSLRSGASGTHEQFF	TGCGCCAGCAGCTTGAGATCCGGGGCTAGCGGGACGCATGAGCAGTTCTTC
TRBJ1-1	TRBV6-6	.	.	CASSVRGHASTEAFF	TGTGCCAGCAGTGTAAGGGGACACGCTAGCACTGAAGCTTTCTTT
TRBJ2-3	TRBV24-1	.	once	CATSDPTQGGFSTDTQYF	TGTGCCACCAGTGACCCTACACAGGGTGGTTTTAGCACAGATACGCAGTATTTT
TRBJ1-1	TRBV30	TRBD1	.	CAWSVSGTGEAFF	TGTGCCTGGAGTGTAAGTGGGACAGGCGAAGCTTTCTTT
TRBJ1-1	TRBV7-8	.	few	CASSSSREAFF	TGTGCCAGCAGCTCGAGCCGCGAAGCTTTCTTT
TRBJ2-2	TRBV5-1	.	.	CASSIAGTTGELFF	TGCGCCAGCAGCATAGCAGGGACAACCGGGGAGCTGTTTTTT
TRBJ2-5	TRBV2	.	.	CASSREETQYF	TGTGCCAGTTCTCGGGAAGAGACCCAGTACTTC
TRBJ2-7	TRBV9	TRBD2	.	CASSRSGGQSYEQYF	TGTGCCAGCAGCCGGAGCGGGGGCCAATCCTACGAGCAGTACTTC
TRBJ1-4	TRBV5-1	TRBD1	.	CASSLVGTGSEKLFF	TGCGCCAGCAGCTTGGTTGGGACAGGGAGTGAAAAACTGTTTTTT
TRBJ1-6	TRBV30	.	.	CAWSMGADSPLHF	TGTGCCTGGAGTATGGGAGCCGATTCACCCCTCCACTTT
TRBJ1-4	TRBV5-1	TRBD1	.	CASSKGQGEKLFF	TGCGCCAGCAGCAAGGGACAGGGTGAAAAACTGTTTTTT
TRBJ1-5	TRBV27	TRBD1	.	CASRTGASNQPQHF	TGTGCCAGTCGAACAGGGGCCAGCAATCAGCCCCAGCATTTT
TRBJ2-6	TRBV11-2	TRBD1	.	CASSFPWGQNSGANVLTF	TGTGCCAGCAGCTTTCCATGGGGACAGAACTCTGGGGCCAACGTCCTGACTTTC
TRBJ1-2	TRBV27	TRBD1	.	CASSFLRPGQGDYGYTF	TGTGCCAGCAGTTTTCTAAGGCCGGGACAGGGAGACTATGGCTACACCTTC
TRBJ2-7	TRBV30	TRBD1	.	CAWSAGGGYEQYF	TGTGCCTGGAGTGCAGGGGGCGGCTACGAGCAGTACTTC
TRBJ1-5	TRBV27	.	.	CASRAGNQPQHF	TGTGCCAGCCGGGCAGGGAATCAGCCCCAGCATTTT
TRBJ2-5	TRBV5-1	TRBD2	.	CASSLGAGGGQETQYF	TGCGCCAGCAGCTTGGGGGCGGGAGGGGGCCAAGAGACCCAGTACTTC
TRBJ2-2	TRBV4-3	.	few	CASSQATVAGELFF	TGCGCCAGCAGCCAAGCAACGGTAGCCGGGGAGCTGTTTTTT
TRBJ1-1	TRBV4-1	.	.	CASSQGGRSTEAFF	TGCGCCAGCAGCCAAGGTGGGAGATCCACTGAAGCTTTCTTT
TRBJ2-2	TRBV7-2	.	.	CASSFWALGGGELFF	TGTGCCAGCAGCTTCTGGGCTTTGGGGGGCGGGGAGCTGTTTTTT
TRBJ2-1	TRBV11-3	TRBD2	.	CASSSQRDRYNEQFF	TGTGCCAGCAGCTCACAGCGGGACCGGTACAATGAGCAGTTCTTC
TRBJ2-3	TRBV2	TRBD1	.	CASSTNRGDTQYF	TGTGCCAGCAGTACCAACAGGGGAGATACGCAGTATTTT
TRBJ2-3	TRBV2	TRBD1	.	CASRTGTGPTDTQYF	TGTGCCAGCAGGACCGGGACAGGCCCCACAGATACGCAGTATTTT
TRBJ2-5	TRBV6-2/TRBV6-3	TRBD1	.	CASSSYLTGPPGAQYF	TGTGCCAGCAGTTCTTACCTGACAGGGCCTCCCGGGGCCCAGTACTTC
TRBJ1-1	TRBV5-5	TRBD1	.	CASSRPGTGGLVAEAFF	TGTGCCAGCAGCCGTCCCGGGACAGGGGGTCTTGTGGCTGAAGCTTTCTTT
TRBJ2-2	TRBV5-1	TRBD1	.	CASSMDRVDTGELFF	TGCGCCAGCAGCATGGACAGGGTGGACACCGGGGAGCTGTTTTTT
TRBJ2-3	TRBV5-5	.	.	CASSQERGTDTQYF	TGTGCCAGCAGCCAGGAGCGGGGCACAGATACGCAGTATTTT